These 21 T cell receptor beta chains came from one sample sequenced in a study of T cell repertoires in cytomegalovirus infection. From the reads, TCRdb called clonotypes with MiXCR, one entry per CDR3 protein. This table holds around 430,000 distinct CDR3 sequences, about two fifths found once. These receptors are not linked to any known antigen. The specimen comprised cultured PBMCs, sampled from culture after CMV antigen stimulation. These receptors were taken from a human donor in good health (CMV status not recorded). Some clones in this sample may be carry-over from other donors' samples.

This clonotype was seen only a few times. The chain has TRBV10-3 and TRBJ2-7; D unresolved. Per the germline V gene, CDR1 is ENHRY and CDR2 is SYGVKD. The V gene lost 5 bases and the J gene lost 3 bases, with 17 bases spanning the gap. The CDR3 loop spans 15 amino acids. The CDR3 loop is CAISTIGRNNYEQYF. CDR3 nucleotide sequence: TGTGCCATCAGTACAATCGGACGGAACAACTACGAGCAGTACTTC.

The chain couples TRBV24-1 to TRBJ2-3; 9 positions agree with TRBD1. CDR1 and CDR2 (germline): KGHDR, SFDVKD. The CDR3 has 16 amino acids. V dropped 3 bases and J dropped 3; count of bases not matched to a gene: 6. CDR3 sequence reads: CATSDPLGQGTDTQYF. The CDR3, as DNA: TGTGCCACCAGTGATCCCCTTGGACAGGGGACAGATACGCAGTATTTT.

Ten or more counts support this clonotype. This sequence joins TRBV7-2 and TRBJ2-4; tentatively, D is TRBD1 (5 bases). The CDR3 consists of 17 residues. The V and J ends lost 5 bases and 9 bases respectively, with 26 bases between them. The germline CDR1 and CDR2 sequences are SGHTA and FQGNSA. The chain's CDR3 is CASSQHTRAHAVAIQYF. The DNA for the CDR3 is TGTGCCAGCAGCCAGCATACCAGGGCCCACGCAGTTGCCATTCAGTACTTC.

This clonotype was picked up a small number of times. V gene TRBV12-3 or TRBV12-4 combines with J gene TRBJ2-7; 7 bases align to TRBD2. V shed 6 bases, J shed 3 bases, and the junction held 11 bases outside the gene matches. There are 15 residues in the CDR3. The CDR3 DNA follows: TGTGCCAGCAGCCCGGGAGGATCTCTCTTCTACGAGCAGTACTTC. Its protein is CASSPGGSLFYEQYF.

V and J are TRBV20-1 and TRBJ2-5; 9 bases match TRBD1. Per the germline V gene, CDR1 is DFQATT and CDR2 is SNEGSKA (reference sequence). V was pared by 6 bases and J by 1 base, with 9 bases of the junction left unmatched. The length of the CDR3 is 15 residues. The CDR3 nucleotides are TGCAGTGCGGGACAGGGAGCCACCCTCCAAGAGACCCAGTACTTC. Translating gives CSAGQGATLQETQYF.

The sample holds a few counts of this clonotype. J is TRBJ1-3 and V is TRBV7-2; no reliable D call. Trimming removed 6 bases at V and 7 bases at J, with 10 bases between. The CDR3 contains 12 residues. The germline CDR1 and CDR2 sequences are SGHTA and FQGNSA. The CDR3, as DNA: TGTGCCAGCAGGGGTCGGAGTAACACCATATATTTT. This codes for CASRGRSNTIYF.

This clonotype has only a few counts. The gene calls are TRBV7-2 and TRBJ1-3; D perhaps matches TRBD1 (6 bases). The CDR3 loop spans 13 amino acids. Trimming left V 5 bases short and J 5 bases short, with 10 bases between. CDR1 is SGHTA and CDR2 is FQGNSA in the germline V gene. For the CDR3, the DNA is TGTGCCAGCAGCCCCGGACAGCGAAACACCATATATTTT. This translates into CASSPGQRNTIYF.

There are a few counts of this clonotype. The chain employs TRBV7-2 and TRBJ2-1, with a weak D call TRBD1 (5 bases). Germline V lookup: CDR1 SGHTA, CDR2 FQGNSA. This CDR3 spans 15 amino acids. V dropped 1 base and J dropped 8 bases, with 15 bases sitting between them. DNA for the CDR3: TGTGCCAGCAGCTTAGTGGGATGGACAATGGATGAGCAGTTCTTC. It is translated as CASSLVGWTMDEQFF.

This clonotype was observed a handful of times. The V call is TRBV10-3, the J call TRBJ2-6, with no clear D. Per the germline V gene, CDR1 is ENHRY and CDR2 is SYGVKD. Deletions cut 5 bases from V and 2 bases from J, with 13 bases between. This CDR3 is built from 16 residues. The CDR3 DNA is TGTGCCATCAGTCAGGACCCAGCCCCTGGGGCCAACGTCCTGACTTTC. It specifies CAISQDPAPGANVLTF.

This chain links TRBV4-1 with TRBJ1-5, with 9 bases identical to TRBD1. J lost 2 bases, V lost 0 bases, and 5 bases had no gene match. CDR3 size: 17 residues. Germline V gives CDR1 MGHRA, CDR2 YSYEKL. Here the CDR3 DNA reads TGCGCCAGCAGCCAAGAGACAGGGGGTCACGGCAATCAGCCCCAGCATTTT. Its translation: CASSQETGGHGNQPQHF.

This clonotype was picked up many times. The rearrangement joins TRBV7-8 to TRBJ1-5; unclear D gene. Trimming pared 4 bases from V and 0 bases from J, leaving 10 bases between. This CDR3 is built from 15 residues. The germline CDR1 and CDR2 sequences are SGHVS and FQNEAQ. The CDR3 DNA follows: TGTGCCAGCAGCTCGGGAGGGATTAGCAATCAGCCCCAGCATTTT. It encodes CASSSGGISNQPQHF.

V gene TRBV27 combines with J gene TRBJ2-1; D uncertain. V lost 3 bases to trimming and J lost 4 bases, with 13 bases between them. CDR1 is MNHEY and CDR2 is SMNVEV in the germline V gene (reference sequence). The CDR3 is made up of 15 amino acids. CDR3 residues: CASSFGLSPYNEQFF. CDR3 sequence (DNA): TGTGCCAGCAGTTTTGGCCTGAGCCCGTACAATGAGCAGTTCTTC.

This clonotype appeared once. The chain uses TRBV12-3 or TRBV12-4 and TRBJ2-7, with D possibly matching TRBD2 (6 bases). There are 16 residues in the CDR3. V was shortened by 7 bases and J by 4 bases, with 23 bases between the two germline ends. The CDR3 nucleotides are TGTGCCAGCATCACCCCAAGGGTAGCGGCCGGGTACGAGCAGTACTTC. This codes for CASITPRVAAGYEQYF.

Only a few counts were recorded for this clonotype. The chain links TRBV19 to TRBJ2-7, with TRBD1 matching 8 bases. The CDR3 is 15 residues long. Germline CDR1 reads LNHDA; CDR2 reads SQIVND (reference sequence). Losses at the gene ends were 4 bases for V and 0 bases for J; bases not matched to a gene: 5. The CDR3 is CASSKGTGDSYEQYF. CDR3 nucleotides: TGTGCCAGTAGTAAGGGGACAGGAGACTCCTACGAGCAGTACTTC.

The CDR3 reads CASSQEEGGQETQYF. CDR3 nucleotide sequence: TGTGCCAGCAGCCAAGAGGAGGGGGGGCAAGAGACCCAGTACTTC. The chain is built from TRBV4-2 and TRBJ2-5, with a possible D match to TRBD2 (7 bases). The germline gives CDR1 LGHNA, CDR2 YNFKEQ. V gave up 0 bases and J gave up 2 bases, with 10 bases separating them. The CDR3 has 15 residues.

The chain has TRBV6-5 and TRBJ2-1; 8 bases match TRBD2. This CDR3 is 16 amino acids long. Germline V CDR1 and CDR2: MNHEY, SVGAGI. V was pared by 6 bases and J by 6 bases, with 13 bases of the junction left unmatched. The CDR3 DNA reads TGTGCCAGCAGACCAACCGGGACTAGTACAACCAATGAGCAGTTCTTC. Translation: CASRPTGTSTTNEQFF.

This clonotype was found a few times. CDR3 loop: CSARPSGHTEAFF. The CDR3 nucleotides read TGCAGTGCTAGACCTTCAGGGCACACTGAAGCTTTCTTT. The chain links TRBV20-1 to TRBJ1-1, with D tentatively TRBD1 (5 bases). V was trimmed by 2 bases and J by 3 bases, leaving 10 bases between them. Per germline, CDR1 DFQATT and CDR2 SNEGSKA (reference sequence). This CDR3 has 13 amino acids.

This clonotype was detected only a few times. The rearrangement links TRBV12-3 or TRBV12-4 to TRBJ1-1, with a possible D match to TRBD1 (5 bases). V lost 3 bases, J lost 8 bases, and 10 bases lay in between. This CDR3 spans 12 amino acids. CDR3 nucleotide sequence: TGTGCCAGCAGTTTTGGGGCCCCCGAAGCTTTCTTT. As protein: CASSFGAPEAFF.

This clonotype was seen a single time. The chain has TRBV2 and TRBJ2-7, with 8 nucleotides matching TRBD1. J lost 3 bases, V lost 2 bases, and 6 bases had no gene match. This CDR3 contains 15 residues. Germline CDR1 reads SNHLY; CDR2 reads FYNNEI. The CDR3 region has the DNA TGTGCCAGCAGTGAAAGGGACAGGATGGGCTACGAGCAGTACTTC. This sequence encodes CASSERDRMGYEQYF.

The chain is built from TRBV5-1 and TRBJ2-1; 9 nucleotides align to TRBD1. The germline V gene encodes CDR1 SGHRS and CDR2 YFSETQ. With 7 bases clipped from V and 1 base from J, the junction kept 3 bases outside the gene matches. This CDR3 is 14 amino acids long. Here the CDR3 reads CASGDRGSYNEQFF. CDR3 bases: TGCGCCAGCGGAGACAGGGGGTCCTACAATGAGCAGTTCTTC. Based on the CDR3 plus reference TRBV5-1 and TRBJ2-1, the full variable domain is KAGVTQTPRYLIKTRGQQVTLSCSPISGHRSVSWYQQTPGQGLQFLFEYFSETQRNKGNFPGRFSGRQFSNSRSEMNVSTLELGDSALYLCASGDRGSYNEQFFGPGTRLTVL.

The genes are TRBV15 and TRBJ1-5; D uncertain. This CDR3 contains 14 residues. Germline assignment: CDR1 LNHNV and CDR2 YYDKDF (reference sequence). The ends were cut back, 8 bases at V and 0 bases at J, with 11 bases in the middle. CDR3 in amino acids: CATADIYSNQPQHF. As DNA, the CDR3 is TGTGCCACCGCAGACATCTATAGCAATCAGCCCCAGCATTTT.